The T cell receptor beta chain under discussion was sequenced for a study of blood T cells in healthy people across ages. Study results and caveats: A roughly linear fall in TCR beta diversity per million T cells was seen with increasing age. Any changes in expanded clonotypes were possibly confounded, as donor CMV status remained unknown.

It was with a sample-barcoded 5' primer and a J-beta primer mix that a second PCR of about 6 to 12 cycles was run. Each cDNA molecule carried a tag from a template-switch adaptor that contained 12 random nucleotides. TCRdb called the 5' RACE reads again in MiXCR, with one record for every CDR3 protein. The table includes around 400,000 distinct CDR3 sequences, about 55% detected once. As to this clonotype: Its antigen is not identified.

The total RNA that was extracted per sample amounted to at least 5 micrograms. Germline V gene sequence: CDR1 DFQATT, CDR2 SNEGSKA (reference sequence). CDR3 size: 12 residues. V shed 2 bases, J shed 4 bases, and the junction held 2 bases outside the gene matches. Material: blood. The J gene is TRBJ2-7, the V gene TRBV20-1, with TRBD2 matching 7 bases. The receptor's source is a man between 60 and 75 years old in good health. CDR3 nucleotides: TGCAGTGCTAGATCTAGCGGTTACGAGCAGTACTTC. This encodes CSARSSGYEQYF.